Below are 28 T cell receptor beta chains sequenced from a single sample in a study of shared clonotypes between healthy human individuals. TCRdb's table, derived via immunoSEQ multiplex PCR, lists solely in-frame clones and lacks some. The table lists more than 1 million clones, about 80% of them singletons. The sample comprised memory CD4+ T cells from PBMCs. Subset specified: CD45RA-negative fraction. These receptors were taken from a man aged 18 to 30 in good health. Some clones in this sample may be carry-over from other donors' samples.

V and J are TRBV30 and TRBJ1-5, with D maybe TRBD1 (6 bases). The ends were cut back, 4 bases at V and 3 bases at J, with 10 bases in the middle. Germline-derived CDR1 and CDR2 are GTSNPN and SVGIG (reference sequence). There are 13 residues in the CDR3. The CDR3 DNA reads TGTGCCTGGAACGGGGGGCCCAATCAGCCCCAGCATTTT. Translating gives CAWNGGPNQPQHF.

A few counts support this clone. The sample contains more than one DNA sequence encoding this CDR3. The V gene is TRBV10-3, the J gene TRBJ2-7; D uncertain. V was trimmed by 8 bases and J by 1 base, leaving 9 bases between them. The CDR3 runs 12 residues. The germline V gene has CDR1 ENHRY and CDR2 SYGVKD. DNA for the CDR3: TGTGCCATCCGGACGGGTTCCTACGAGCAGTACTTC. This sequence encodes CAIRTGSYEQYF.

Only one count was recorded for this clone. CDR3 DNA sequence: TGTGCCAGCAGGCTAGCGCGCCGTTGGGGGGCAGATACGCAGTATTTT. Its translation is CASRLARRWGADTQYF. This sequence joins TRBV28 and TRBJ2-3; TRBD2 is a possible D gene (6 bases). Between the trimmed V and J ends, which lost 6 bases and 4 bases, there was a span of 20 bases. Germline V lookup: CDR1 MDHEN, CDR2 SYDVKM. This CDR3 contains 16 residues. The full variable domain, its missing parts supplied by reference TRBV28 and TRBJ2-3, is DVKVTQSSRYLVKRTGEKVFLECVQDMDHENMFWYRQDPGLGLRLIYFSYDVKMKEKGDIPEGYSVSREKKERFSLILESASTNQTSMYLCASRLARRWGADTQYFGPGTRLTVL.

Remarks on this clone: This specimen includes other DNA sequences encoding the same CDR3. This chain uses TRBV28 with TRBJ2-7; D remains unclear. Per germline, CDR1 MDHEN and CDR2 SYDVKM. CDR3 size: 12 residues. Deletions cut 5 bases from V and 2 bases from J, with 7 bases between. The CDR3 loop is CASSLAPYEQYF. DNA of the CDR3: TGTGCCAGCAGTCTCGCTCCCTACGAGCAGTACTTC.

This clone occurred once. V is TRBV29-1 and J is TRBJ2-2, with a weak D call TRBD1 (5 bases). The V end lost 4 bases, the J end lost 0 bases, and 9 bases lay between the germline ends. Germline lookup yields CDR1 SQVTM and CDR2 ANQGSEA. This CDR3 has 14 amino acids. CDR3 sequence: CSVVPGSNTGELFF. The CDR3 coding sequence is TGCAGCGTTGTCCCAGGGTCGAACACCGGGGAGCTGTTTTTT.

In this sample, this clone turned up once. The chain combines TRBV5-1 with TRBJ2-1, with D perhaps matching TRBD1 (5 bases). Trimming removed 7 bases from V and 5 bases from J, with 16 bases in between. CDR3 size: 14 residues. Germline V gives CDR1 SGHRS, CDR2 YFSETQ. The CDR3 nucleotides read TGCGCCAGCGGCCAAGGGGCGACTGACAATGAGCAGTTCTTC. Its protein product is CASGQGATDNEQFF.

This chain connects TRBV15 to TRBJ2-5; tentative D call: TRBD2 (6 bases). V dropped 1 base and J dropped 5 bases, with 14 bases sitting between them. The germline CDR1 and CDR2 sequences are LNHNV and YYDKDF (reference sequence). The CDR3 contains 15 residues. Here the CDR3 reads CATSRAGDQGETQYF. The DNA of the CDR3 is TGTGCCACCAGCAGAGCGGGAGATCAAGGGGAGACCCAGTACTTC.

This chain links TRBV6-1 with TRBJ2-7; either TRBD1 or TRBD2 may fit D (5 bases each). This CDR3 has 12 amino acids. The ends were cut back, 6 bases at V and 4 bases at J, with 10 bases in the middle. Germline values: CDR1 MNHNS, CDR2 SASEGT. The DNA for the CDR3 is TGTGCCAGCAGCCGGGGCCAGTACGAGCAGTACTTC. Amino acid sequence: CASSRGQYEQYF.

V gene TRBV6-5 combines with J gene TRBJ2-1; 7 positions agree with TRBD2. The CDR3 is 14 amino acids. V was clipped by 6 bases and J by 2 bases; unmatched bases: 4. CDR1 MNHEY and CDR2 SVGAGI come from the germline V gene. CDR3 coding DNA: TGTGCCAGCAGGGAAGGACTAGCCTACAATGAGCAGTTCTTC. As protein: CASREGLAYNEQFF.

The chain links TRBV14 to TRBJ2-1; D is possibly TRBD2 (6 bases). Per the germline V gene, CDR1 is SGHDN and CDR2 is FVKESK. V lost 4 bases and J 13 bases, leaving 14 bases between the germline ends. The CDR3 runs 12 residues. Here the CDR3 reads CASSPGGGIQFF. In nucleotides, the CDR3 is TGTGCCAGCAGCCCCGGGGGAGGCATTCAGTTCTTC.

The chain links TRBV5-4 to TRBJ2-3, with 8 positions matching TRBD2. Per germline, CDR1 SGHNT and CDR2 YYREEE (reference sequence). V gave up 4 bases and J gave up 4 bases; unmatched junction bases: 5. The CDR3 is made up of 14 amino acids. In nucleotides, the CDR3 is TGTGCCAGCAGCGCCGGACTAGCAGCAGATACGCAGTATTTT. This codes for CASSAGLAADTQYF.

This clone was seen a handful of times. The sample contains more than one DNA sequence encoding this CDR3. V usage is TRBV18 and J usage is TRBJ1-1; D uncertain. V lost 0 bases, J lost 4 bases, and 12 bases lay in between. CDR3 length equals 15 residues. CDR1 and CDR2 (germline): KGHSH, LQKENI. In nucleotides, the CDR3 is TGTGCCAGCTCACCACCGTTTGCGGGTGGCACTGAAGCTTTCTTT. This gives the protein CASSPPFAGGTEAFF.

This clone was counted a few times. The rearrangement uses TRBV7-7 and TRBJ2-2; 11 bases are a match to TRBD2. The CDR3 runs 15 residues. After removal of 5 bases from V and 4 bases from J, the junction contained 3 bases not matched to a gene. Germline V gives CDR1 SSHAT, CDR2 FNYEAQ (reference sequence). As DNA, the CDR3 is TGTGCCAGCAGCCTACTAGCGGGAGCCACCGGGGAGCTGTTTTTT. Translated: CASSLLAGATGELFF.

The table lists this clone with many counts. At the DNA level, this CDR3 is encoded by other sequences in the same sample as well. This chain connects TRBV2 to TRBJ1-2; the D gene is possibly TRBD1 (5 bases). The CDR3 has 15 residues. Looked up from germline, CDR1 is SNHLY and CDR2 is FYNNEI. With 7 bases removed from V and 4 bases from J, the gap between germline ends came to 19 bases. This chain's CDR3 is CASKGGLGGIYGYTF. The CDR3 DNA follows: TGTGCCAGCAAGGGCGGGTTGGGGGGAATCTATGGCTACACCTTC. The entire variable domain, with the rest obtained from reference TRBV2 and TRBJ1-2, is as follows: EPEVTQTPSHQVTQMGQEVILRCVPISNHLYFYWYRQILGQKVEFLVSFYNNEISEKSEIFDDQFSVERPDGSNFTLKIRSTKLEDSAMYFCASKGGLGGIYGYTFGSGTRLTVV.

The chain joins TRBV5-8 to TRBJ1-3; D perhaps matches TRBD1 (5 bases). The CDR3 contains 15 residues. The germline CDR1 and CDR2 sequences are SGHTS and YDEGEE. Trimming left V 5 bases short and J 1 base short, with 13 bases between. CDR3: CASRRGDQSGNTIYF. CDR3 coding DNA: TGTGCCAGCAGACGGGGGGACCAGTCTGGAAACACCATATATTTT.

The V gene is TRBV5-5, the J gene TRBJ2-3, with TRBD2 matching over 11 bases. Trimming cost V 5 bases and J 3 bases; bases outside gene matches: 8. Germline lookup yields CDR1 SGHKS and CDR2 YYEKEE (reference sequence). The length of the CDR3 is 16 residues. CDR3 sequence reads: CASSSLTSGITDTQYF. The CDR3 DNA reads TGTGCCAGCAGTTCCTTGACTAGCGGGATAACAGATACGCAGTATTTT.

V gene TRBV29-1 combines with J gene TRBJ2-1, with 9 bases aligning to TRBD2. Germline trimming cut 5 bases from V and 9 bases from J; bases unmatched to any gene: 14. The CDR3 contains 15 residues. Germline V gene data show CDR1 as SQVTM and CDR2 as ANQGSEA. CDR3 nucleotides: TGCAGCGTTCCGAGACCGGCGGGAGGGCTTAGTGAGCAGTTCTTC. Amino acid sequence: CSVPRPAGGLSEQFF.

This clone was detected ten times or more. The chain uses TRBV29-1 and TRBJ2-5, with TRBD2 matching 7 bases. The V and J ends lost 2 bases and 0 bases, in that order; junction bases with no gene match: 9. This CDR3 region has 16 residues. CDR1 and CDR2 from the germline V gene are SQVTM and ANQGSEA. The CDR3 DNA follows: TGCAGCGTTGAACGATCTAGCGGAGGCTACCAAGAGACCCAGTACTTC. It translates to CSVERSSGGYQETQYF.

The J gene is TRBJ2-5, the V gene TRBV7-3; possibly TRBD1 for D (7 bases). Germline assignment: CDR1 SGHTA and CDR2 FQGTGA. V was cut by 11 bases and J by 1 base, with 11 bases left in between. CDR3 length: 12 residues. The CDR3 DNA sequence: TGTGCCGGAGGGGGCACCCAAGAGACCCAGTACTTC. It encodes CAGGGTQETQYF.

This chain connects TRBV10-3 to TRBJ2-5; no definite D call. Germline values: CDR1 ENHRY, CDR2 SYGVKD. The length of the CDR3 is 14 residues. The germline V and J ends were trimmed by 0 bases and 5 bases, with 10 bases remaining between them. The CDR3 is CAISESRPRETQYF. The CDR3 DNA sequence: TGTGCCATCAGTGAGTCCCGTCCCCGGGAGACCCAGTACTTC.

This clone occurred once. The gene calls are TRBV9 and TRBJ2-3; the match to TRBD1 covers 8 bases. After removal of 3 bases from V and 3 bases from J, the junction contained 9 bases not matched to a gene. Germline CDR1 and CDR2: SGDLS and YYNGEE. The CDR3 length is 16 residues. The CDR3 protein is CASSEAGGAVTDTQYF. The CDR3 coding sequence is TGTGCCAGCAGCGAGGCAGGGGGCGCCGTGACAGATACGCAGTATTTT.

The V gene is TRBV11-2, the J gene TRBJ1-2, with D possibly TRBD1 on 6 matching bases. With 5 bases removed from V and 4 bases from J, the gap between germline ends came to 11 bases. The length of the CDR3 is 13 residues. Germline CDR1 SGHAT, CDR2 FQNNGV. The CDR3 bases are TGTGCCAGCAGCACCGGGACATTCTATGGCTACACCTTC. It yields the protein CASSTGTFYGYTF. The variable domain in full, completed from reference TRBV11-2 and TRBJ1-2, reads EAGVAQSPRYKIIEKRQSVAFWCNPISGHATLYWYQQILGQGPKLLIQFQNNGVVDDSQLPKDRFSAERLKGVDSTLKIQPAKLEDSAVYLCASSTGTFYGYTFGSGTRLTVV.

A remark on this clone: This CDR3 is also generated by other DNA sequences in the sample. The chain combines TRBV28 with TRBJ1-2; unclear D gene. The V end was cut by 5 bases, the J end by 0 bases, with 10 bases between. CDR1 is MDHEN and CDR2 is SYDVKM in the germline V gene. The CDR3 loop spans 14 amino acids. CDR3 DNA sequence: TGTGCCAGCAGTCCCCCGGGAGCTAACTATGGCTACACCTTC. Translated: CASSPPGANYGYTF.

To note about this clone: A far larger clone is just one base off, so this is likely a read error. The identical CDR3 is also encoded by other nucleotide sequences in the sample. The chain is built from TRBV5-1 and TRBJ2-5, with a possible D match to TRBD1 (5 bases). Per germline, CDR1 SGHRS and CDR2 YFSETQ. The V end lost 2 bases, the J end lost 0 bases, and 8 bases lay between the germline ends. The CDR3 has 14 residues. The DNA of the CDR3 is TGCGCCAGCAGCTTTTCAGGGAACCAAGAGACCCAGTACTTC. It is translated as CASSFSGNQETQYF.

The CDR3 bases are TGTGCCAGCAGCGTAGACTGGGAAGTCTACGAGCAGTACTTC. Protein: CASSVDWEVYEQYF. The gene calls are TRBV9 and TRBJ2-7, with unresolved D. This CDR3 comprises 14 residues. V was cut by 0 bases and J by 3 bases, with 10 bases left in between. Germline values: CDR1 SGDLS, CDR2 YYNGEE.

This chain links TRBV4-3 with TRBJ2-2; perhaps TRBD2 as D (6 bases). Germline loops: CDR1 LGHNA, CDR2 YSLEER. This CDR3 region has 13 residues. Trimming stripped 3 bases from V and 9 bases from J, with 11 bases between. CDR3 bases: TGCGCCAGCAGCCACTCGGAGGGAAGGGAGCTGTTTTTT. It encodes CASSHSEGRELFF.

The V and J genes are TRBV5-1 and TRBJ2-7; D may match TRBD1 or TRBD2 (5 bases each). Trimming pared 0 bases from V and 3 bases from J, leaving 13 bases between. Germline CDR1 reads SGHRS; CDR2 reads YFSETQ. The CDR3 consists of 15 residues. The CDR3 reads CASSLGTGRYYEQYF. The CDR3 coding sequence is TGCGCCAGCAGCTTGGGGACGGGACGGTACTACGAGCAGTACTTC.

This sequence joins TRBV14 and TRBJ1-1, with 12 bases identical to TRBD1. The CDR3 length is 15 residues. Germline V gene sequence: CDR1 SGHDN, CDR2 FVKESK. V lost 5 bases and J lost 11; bases outside the gene matches: 12. CDR3 nucleotides: TGTGCCAGCAGCGCAGCCGGGACAGGGGGCGCTGGGGCTTTCTTT. The encoded protein is CASSAAGTGGAGAFF.